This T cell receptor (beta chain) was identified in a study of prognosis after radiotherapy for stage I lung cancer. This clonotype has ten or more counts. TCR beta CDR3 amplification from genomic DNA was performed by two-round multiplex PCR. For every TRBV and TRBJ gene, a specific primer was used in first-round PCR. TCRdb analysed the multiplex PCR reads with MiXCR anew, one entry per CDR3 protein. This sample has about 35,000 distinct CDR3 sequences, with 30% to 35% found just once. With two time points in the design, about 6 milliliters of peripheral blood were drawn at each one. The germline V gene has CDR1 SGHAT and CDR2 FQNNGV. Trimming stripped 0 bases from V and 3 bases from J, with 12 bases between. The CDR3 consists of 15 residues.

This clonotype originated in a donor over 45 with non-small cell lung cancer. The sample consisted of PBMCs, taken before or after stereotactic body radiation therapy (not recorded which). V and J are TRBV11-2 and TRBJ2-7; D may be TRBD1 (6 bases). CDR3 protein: CASSLEWGHLYEQYF. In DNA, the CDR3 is TGTGCCAGCAGCTTAGAGTGGGGACACCTCTACGAGCAGTACTTC.